These 12 T cell receptor beta chains share one sample of origin, sequenced in a study of early T cells in non-severe SARS-CoV-2 infection (dated by TCRdb to about 2021). The library was generated by 5' RACE. Sequencer: NextSeq 500. TCRdb ran its own pipeline on the public reads, namely fastp trimming at Q25 and MiXCR clone calling, and kept in-frame beta chains. Rows with one shared CDR3 protein collapse into an entry with the most common genes and DNA. This sample comprises over 50,000 distinct CDR3 sequences, over 10% of them detected only once. The ten most abundant clones make up about 3% of the sample. Material: whole blood. The receptors stem from an adult who was a healthcare worker with PCR-confirmed SARS-CoV-2 infection or an uninfected control (not recorded which).

This clonotype was counted between two and nine times. The rearrangement links TRBV6-1 to TRBJ1-1, with D uncertain. Trimming pared 1 base from V and 3 bases from J, leaving 12 bases between. Per germline, CDR1 MNHNS and CDR2 SASEGT. The CDR3 covers 15 residues. CDR3 protein: CASSEVNPRDTEAFF. In nucleotides, the CDR3 is TGTGCCAGCAGTGAAGTTAACCCCAGAGACACTGAAGCTTTCTTT.

This clonotype was counted ten times or more. The CDR3 spells CSARTGGSYEQYF. CDR3 nucleotide sequence: TGCAGTGCACGGACAGGGGGCTCCTACGAGCAGTACTTC. This chain joins TRBV20-1 and TRBJ2-7; 10 nucleotides agree with TRBD1. V gave up 6 bases and J gave up 0 bases; unmatched junction bases: 2. CDR1 DFQATT and CDR2 SNEGSKA come from the germline V gene (reference sequence). The CDR3 is 13 amino acids.

This clonotype was recorded a few times. The junction departs from the called germline gene at one end, perhaps through a read error. The chain couples TRBV4-2 to TRBJ2-4, with D perhaps matching TRBD1 or TRBD2 (5 bases each). The CDR3 spans 11 residues. From germline, CDR1 is LGHNA and CDR2 YNFKEQ. In nucleotides, the CDR3 is TGTGCCAGCAGCGCGCCGGGGCCCCCCGCCTTC. Protein: CASSAPGPPAF.

The V call is TRBV30, the J call TRBJ2-7; 9 nucleotides align to TRBD1. The V and J ends lost 3 bases and 1 base, in that order; junction bases with no gene match: 7. CDR1 and CDR2 from the germline V gene are GTSNPN and SVGIG (reference sequence). This CDR3 contains 15 residues. The CDR3 sequence is CAWRKRQGVSYEQYF. The DNA for the CDR3 is TGTGCCTGGAGAAAGAGACAGGGGGTTTCCTACGAGCAGTACTTC.

CDR3 in amino acids: CASSLGIDRGRTDTQYF. CDR3 coding DNA: TGTGCCAGCAGCTTAGGGATCGACAGAGGAAGGACAGATACGCAGTATTTT. V and J are TRBV7-6 and TRBJ2-3, with D perhaps TRBD1 (5 bases). This CDR3 is 17 amino acids long. Germline CDR1 SGHVS, CDR2 FNYEAQ. Trimming left V 1 base short and J 3 bases short, with 17 bases between.

This clonotype was detected a few times. V usage is TRBV7-9 and J usage is TRBJ1-5, with D possibly matching TRBD1 (5 bases). Germline V gene lookup returns CDR1 SEHNR and CDR2 FQNEAQ (reference sequence). Trimming stripped 5 bases from V and 6 bases from J, with 14 bases between. This CDR3 comprises 14 residues. CDR3 sequence reads: CASSPTAGVQPQHF. DNA of the CDR3: TGTGCCAGCAGCCCCACAGCGGGGGTTCAGCCCCAGCATTTT.

This clonotype was seen repeatedly, ten times or more. The chain joins TRBV7-2 to TRBJ1-5, with D unclear. The CDR3 extends over 13 amino acids. CDR1 SGHTA and CDR2 FQGNSA come from the germline V gene. The germline V and J ends were trimmed by 3 bases and 0 bases, with 3 bases remaining between them. The CDR3 sequence: CASSFSSNQPQHF. Written as DNA, the CDR3 is TGTGCCAGCAGCTTCTCTAGCAATCAGCCCCAGCATTTT.

About this clonotype: This clone may be a read error of a much larger clone one base away. J is TRBJ2-5 and V is TRBV5-1; D is perhaps TRBD1 or TRBD2 (6 bases each). The CDR3 totals 14 residues. Trimming took 4 bases from V and 6 from J, leaving 16 bases between them. The germline V gene has CDR1 SGHRS and CDR2 YFSETQ. In DNA form, the CDR3 reads TGCGCCAGCAGCAGGGGGGCGGCCGTTAAGACCCAGTACTTC. This codes for CASSRGAAVKTQYF. Full variable domain (rest looked up from reference TRBV5-1 and TRBJ2-5): KAGVTQTPRYLIKTRGQQVTLSCSPISGHRSVSWYQQTPGQGLQFLFEYFSETQRNKGNFPGRFSGRQFSNSRSEMNVSTLELGDSALYLCASSRGAAVKTQYFGPGTRLLVL.

This clonotype was observed many times. The rearrangement uses TRBV7-8 and TRBJ2-1; 9 nucleotides match TRBD1. Germline V gene data show CDR1 as SGHVS and CDR2 as FQNEAQ. Trimming took 4 bases from V and 5 from J; bases not matched to a gene: 3. The CDR3 has 14 amino acids. CDR3 coding DNA: TGTGCCAGCAGCTGGTGGACAGGGGACAATGAGCAGTTCTTC. This gives the protein CASSWWTGDNEQFF. The complete variable domain, with remaining parts taken from reference TRBV7-8 and TRBJ2-1, reads GAGVSQSPRYKVAKRGQDVALRCDPISGHVSLFWYQQALGQGPEFLTYFQNEAQLDKSGLPSDRFFAERPEGSVSTLKIQRTQQEDSAVYLCASSWWTGDNEQFFGPGTRLTVL.

In its sample, this clonotype was seen once. J is TRBJ2-1 and V is TRBV5-4; 9 bases match TRBD2. This CDR3 comprises 15 residues. CDR1 is SGHNT, CDR2 YYREEE, per germline (reference sequence). Losses at the gene ends were 3 bases for V and 2 bases for J; bases not matched to a gene: 3. The CDR3 nucleotides are TGTGCCAGCAGCTCAGCTAGCGGGGCCTACAATGAGCAGTTCTTC. Amino acid sequence: CASSSASGAYNEQFF.

The sample holds many counts of this clonotype. The chain employs TRBV25-1 and TRBJ2-7, with D perhaps matching TRBD1 (6 bases). The germline V gene encodes CDR1 MGHDK and CDR2 SYGVNS. Between the trimmed V and J ends, which lost 5 bases and 5 bases, there was a span of 19 bases. The CDR3 covers 15 residues. The CDR3 reads CASSLDGTGFHEQYF. The CDR3 DNA sequence: TGTGCCAGCAGTCTGGACGGTACAGGGTTTCACGAGCAGTACTTC.

Many counts were recorded for this clonotype. The rearrangement links TRBV20-1 to TRBJ1-3; D remains unclear. Germline CDR1 and CDR2: DFQATT and SNEGSKA (reference sequence). This CDR3 comprises 17 residues. V lost 0 bases and J 0 bases, leaving 15 bases between the germline ends. CDR3 sequence reads: CSARDPTVAFSGNTIYF. The CDR3 DNA sequence: TGCAGTGCTAGAGACCCAACGGTGGCCTTCTCTGGAAACACCATATATTTT.